This paragraph covers one T cell receptor beta chain sequence. No antigen is known for it. CD4+ T cells specific for antigen were expanded with viral peptide pools by the ViraFEST assay before sequencing. Following 10 days of culture, CD4+ T cells were isolated. Having tested negative for nucleocapsid antibodies, the vaccine recipients showed no prior SARS-CoV-2 infection. Cultures of 2 million or so PBMC per well contained 9.5 to 10 IU/ml IL-2 plus 10 ug/ml peptides. Clones were read by immunoSEQ multiplex PCR, and TCRdb kept only the in-frame ones, dropping some. This table has about 73,000 clones, approximately 72% appearing once. This sample is drawn from a study of vaccination effects on CD4 cells after COVID-19. The overall study: Participants got two doses of BNT162b2 or mRNA-1273 vaccine.

CDR1 is MNHEY and CDR2 is SVGAGI in the germline V gene. V dropped 11 bases and J dropped 4; count of bases not matched to a gene: 10. The CDR3 spans 13 residues. Study-wide results and caveats: The study got few convalescent patients and did not collect any early post-infection timepoints. Marked clonal contraction was seen late after vaccination (in both infection- and vaccine-induced clones).

The TCR originated in a human donor who received a COVID-19 vaccine. The J gene is TRBJ2-7, the V gene TRBV6-5, with 8 nucleotides matching TRBD1. The sequenced sample was CD4+ T cells from PBMCs cultured with HCoV-NL63 spike peptides, obtained before COVID-19 vaccination. CDR3: CAAARGPIYEQYV. CDR3 sequence (DNA): TGTGCCGCCGCCAGGGGGCCTATTTACGAGCAGTACGTC.